The following is a T cell receptor (beta chain) sequence with its context. Its antigen is still unknown. Base-call qualities are not available, and no considerably larger clone is one nucleotide away. This sample was taken from a study of CD8 T cells in ankylosing spondylitis (dated by TCRdb to about 2017). As for the study more broadly: The study set out to find disease-linked TCR variants by profiling T cell receptor beta repertoires in ankylosing spondylitis patients and healthy donors. The full study cohort comprised 25 or so ankylosing spondylitis patients and approximately 100 healthy donors. Samples of peripheral blood were taken, and for ankylosing spondylitis patients, synovial fluid was collected as well. Findings and caveats that apply to the study as a whole: Blood from ankylosing spondylitis patients appeared to be characterized by a TCR beta motif made up of seven or eight highly homologous amino acid variants. Some motif variants had previously been reported in the synovial fluid and blood of reactive arthritis patients, which suggests shared mechanisms of disease initiation. Significant enrichment of the disease-linked clones was reported in matched synovial fluid samples from ankylosing spondylitis patients. A CD8+ phenotype was shown by the disease-linked clones, which were found at relatively low frequencies in peripheral blood.

Instrument on record: Illumina HiSeq 2500. Quantitative 5'-RACE with molecular barcodes was the method used to prepare the TCR beta libraries. Regarding the original processing steps: Disease-linked TCR variants were identified with a new computational method built on a probabilistic model of VDJ rearrangement. TCRdb reprocessed the public reads (quality trimming at Q25 with fastp, clone calling with MiXCR) and kept in-frame beta chains. Identical CDR3 proteins give one entry, which carries the most common genes and DNA. The V and J calls were not made by the authors but by TCRdb's processing. The sample yields a few hundred thousand distinct CDR3 sequences; 11% were counted once. Together, the top ten hold roughly 9% of the sample. CDR1 and CDR2 (LNHDA, SQIVND) derive from the germline V gene (reference sequence). Measured from the cysteine to the phenylalanine, the CDR3 is 15 residues long. Kept here is only the CDR3 DNA, which spans 45 bases and is read in frame from base 1. Here V drops 6 bases and J drops 7 bases, and the junction holds 8 bases not matched to any gene.

The clonotype comes from a female donor with ankylosing spondylitis or in good health (not recorded which). What was sequenced was blood, either unsorted or a sorted T cell fraction (not recorded which). The V and J genes are TRBV19 and TRBJ1-6, and 8 bases in between align with TRBD1. The nucleotide sequence is given as TGTGCCAGTAGGACAGGGGAACGGCCAAATTCACCCCTCCACTTT. This encodes CASRTGERPNSPLHF.